This TCR beta chain was captured in a study of monozygotic twins with inflammatory bowel disease. Each of the TCR libraries took 3500 ng of total RNA. TCRdb processed the 5' RACE reads again and assigns one entry to each CDR3 protein, with no DNA. The sample shows 150,000 to 200,000 distinct CDR3 sequences, and less than 8% sits with its ten largest clones. Overall study findings and caveats: The study found lower TCRbeta diversity (inverse Simpson) in IBD patients than in healthy co-twins. Patient repertoires may carry noise from differing immunosuppressive treatments.

For this clonotype: The antigen is not known.

The length of the CDR3 is 14 residues. The germline CDR1 and CDR2 sequences are DFQATT and SNEGSKA (reference sequence). Source material: blood. This chain uses TRBV20-1 with TRBJ2-3; TCRdb's D call, TRBD2, is unchecked because there is no DNA. This TCR derives from a human donor with ulcerative colitis or Crohn's disease, or a healthy co-twin of an affected twin (not recorded which). The CDR3 spells CSAREGLAGDTQYF.